The sequence of this T cell receptor (beta chain) was determined in a study of vaccination and CD4 T cells after COVID-19. Background on the study: Four females and six males made up the convalescents, with two Hispanic. The post-vaccine samples came a median approximately 70 days after dose two (range 14 to 241).

V lost 4 bases to trimming and J lost 3 bases; unmatched junction nucleotides: 3. CDR1 is SGHRS, CDR2 YFSETQ, per germline. The CDR3 is 14 amino acids. Overall study findings and caveats: The rise in median SARS-CoV-2-reactive clonotypes, from around 20 to 38, was not significant.

Turning to this clonotype: Antigen unknown.

Treatment given: approximately 10-day PBMC culture with coronavirus spike peptide pools or control peptides (ViraFEST assay). The Oncomine TCR Beta short-read assay generated sequence data from the DNA of cultured CD4+ T cells. TCRdb re-analysed the PCR reads in MiXCR, keeping a single row per CDR3 protein. The sample holds about 13,000 distinct CDR3 sequences, around 40% seen once. The chain uses TRBV5-1 and TRBJ2-1; 8 bases agree with TRBD1. The sample consisted of CD4+ T cells from blood, cultured in vitro, taken after SARS-CoV-2 vaccination. The receptor was isolated from a human donor who had recovered from COVID-19. CDR3 loop: CASSPGQDYNEQFF. CDR3 coding DNA: TGCGCCAGCAGCCCGGGACAGGACTACAATGAGCAGTTCTTC. Looking up the rest from reference TRBV5-1 and TRBJ2-1 gives the full variable domain: KAGVTQTPRYLIKTRGQQVTLSCSPISGHRSVSWYQQTPGQGLQFLFEYFSETQRNKGNFPGRFSGRQFSNSRSEMNVSTLELGDSALYLCASSPGQDYNEQFFGPGTRLTVL.